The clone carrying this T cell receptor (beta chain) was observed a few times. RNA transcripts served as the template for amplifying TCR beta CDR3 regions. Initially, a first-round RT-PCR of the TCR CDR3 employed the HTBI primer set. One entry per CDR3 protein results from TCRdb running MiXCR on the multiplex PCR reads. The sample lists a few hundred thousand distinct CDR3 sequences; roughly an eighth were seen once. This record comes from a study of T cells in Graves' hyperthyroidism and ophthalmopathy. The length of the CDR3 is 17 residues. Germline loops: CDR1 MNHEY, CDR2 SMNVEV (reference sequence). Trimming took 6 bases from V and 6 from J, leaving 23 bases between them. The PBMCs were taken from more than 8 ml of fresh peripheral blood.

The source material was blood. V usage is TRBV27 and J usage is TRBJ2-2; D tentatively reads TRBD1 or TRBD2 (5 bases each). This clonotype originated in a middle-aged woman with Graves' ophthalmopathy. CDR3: CASRTFRDASGPGELFF. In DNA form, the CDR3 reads TGTGCCAGCAGGACCTTCCGGGACGCAAGCGGACCCGGGGAGCTGTTTTTT.